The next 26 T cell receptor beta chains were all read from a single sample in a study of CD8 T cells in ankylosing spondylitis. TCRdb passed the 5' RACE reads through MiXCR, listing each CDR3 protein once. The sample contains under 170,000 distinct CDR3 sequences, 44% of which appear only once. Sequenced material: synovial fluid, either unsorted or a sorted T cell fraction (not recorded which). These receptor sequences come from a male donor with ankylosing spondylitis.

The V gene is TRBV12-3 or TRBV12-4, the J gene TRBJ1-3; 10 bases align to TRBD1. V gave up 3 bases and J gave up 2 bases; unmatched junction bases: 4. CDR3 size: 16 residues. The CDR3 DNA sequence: TGTGCCAGCAGTTTGAGGGACAGGGGTCCTGGAAACACCATATATTTT. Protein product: CASSLRDRGPGNTIYF.

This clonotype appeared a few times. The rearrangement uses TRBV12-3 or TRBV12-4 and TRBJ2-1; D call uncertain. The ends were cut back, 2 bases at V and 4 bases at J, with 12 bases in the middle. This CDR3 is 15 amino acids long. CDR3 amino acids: CASSLPLRPYNEQFF. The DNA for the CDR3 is TGTGCCAGCAGTTTACCGCTTCGACCTTACAATGAGCAGTTCTTC.

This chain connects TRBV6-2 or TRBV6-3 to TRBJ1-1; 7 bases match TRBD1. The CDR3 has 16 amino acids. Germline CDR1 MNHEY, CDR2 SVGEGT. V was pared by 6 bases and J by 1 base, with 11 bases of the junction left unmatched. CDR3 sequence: CASRFDTGQPNTEAFF. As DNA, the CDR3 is TGTGCCAGCAGATTCGATACGGGACAGCCGAACACTGAAGCTTTCTTT.

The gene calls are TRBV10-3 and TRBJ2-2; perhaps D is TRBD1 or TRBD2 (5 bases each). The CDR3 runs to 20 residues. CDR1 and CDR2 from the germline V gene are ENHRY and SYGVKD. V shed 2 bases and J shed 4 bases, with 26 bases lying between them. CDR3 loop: CAISETHVGRAVRGTGELFF. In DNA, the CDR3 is TGTGCCATCAGTGAGACCCATGTGGGACGGGCGGTTCGTGGCACCGGGGAGCTGTTTTTT.

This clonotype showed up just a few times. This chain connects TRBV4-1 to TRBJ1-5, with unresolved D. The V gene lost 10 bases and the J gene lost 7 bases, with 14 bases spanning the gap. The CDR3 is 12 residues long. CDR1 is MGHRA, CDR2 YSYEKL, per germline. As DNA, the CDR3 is TGCGCCACTTCGGAGGTCTTGCAGCCCCAGCATTTT. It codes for CATSEVLQPQHF.

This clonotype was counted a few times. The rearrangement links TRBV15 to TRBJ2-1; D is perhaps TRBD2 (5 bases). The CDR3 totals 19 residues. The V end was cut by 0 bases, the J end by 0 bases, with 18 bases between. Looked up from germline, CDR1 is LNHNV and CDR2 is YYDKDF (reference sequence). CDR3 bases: TGTGCCACCAGCAGAGAGAGGGTCAATACTAGGAGCTCCTACAATGAGCAGTTCTTC. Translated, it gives CATSRERVNTRSSYNEQFF.

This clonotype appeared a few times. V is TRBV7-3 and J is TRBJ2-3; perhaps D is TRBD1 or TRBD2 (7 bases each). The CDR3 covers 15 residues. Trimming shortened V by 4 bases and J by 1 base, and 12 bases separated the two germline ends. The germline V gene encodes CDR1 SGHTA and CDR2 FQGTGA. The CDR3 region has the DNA TGTGCCAGCAGCTCCCAGGGGGGGGGCACAGATACGCAGTATTTT. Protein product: CASSSQGGGTDTQYF.

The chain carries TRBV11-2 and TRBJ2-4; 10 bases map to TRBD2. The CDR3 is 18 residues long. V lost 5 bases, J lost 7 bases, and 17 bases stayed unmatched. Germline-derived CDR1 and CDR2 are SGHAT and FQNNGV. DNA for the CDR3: TGTGCCAGCAGCGGCAGGACAGGGAAGGTAGCGGGGGGCAACATTCAGTACTTC. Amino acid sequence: CASSGRTGKVAGGNIQYF. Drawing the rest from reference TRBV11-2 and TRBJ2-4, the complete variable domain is EAGVAQSPRYKIIEKRQSVAFWCNPISGHATLYWYQQILGQGPKLLIQFQNNGVVDDSQLPKDRFSAERLKGVDSTLKIQPAKLEDSAVYLCASSGRTGKVAGGNIQYFGAGTRLSVL.

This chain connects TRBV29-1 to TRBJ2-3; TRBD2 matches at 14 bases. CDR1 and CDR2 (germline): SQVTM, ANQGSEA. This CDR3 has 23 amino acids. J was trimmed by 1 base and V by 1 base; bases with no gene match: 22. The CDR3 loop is CSVEGVTTSGGVPDPDGTDTQYF. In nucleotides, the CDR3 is TGCAGCGTTGAAGGGGTTACGACTAGCGGGGGGGTACCTGACCCCGATGGCACAGATACGCAGTATTTT.

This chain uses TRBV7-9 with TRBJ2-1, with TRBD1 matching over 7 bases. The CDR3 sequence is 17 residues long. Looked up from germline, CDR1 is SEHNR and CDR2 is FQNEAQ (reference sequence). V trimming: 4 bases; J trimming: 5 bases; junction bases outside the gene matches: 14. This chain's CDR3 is CASSSIPGQVKNNEQFF. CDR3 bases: TGTGCCAGCAGCTCCATCCCTGGACAGGTTAAAAACAATGAGCAGTTCTTC. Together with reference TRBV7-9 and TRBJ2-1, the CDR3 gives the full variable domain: DTGVSQNPRHKITKRGQNVTFRCDPISEHNRLYWYRQTLGQGPEFLTYFQNEAQLEKSRLLSDRFSAERPKGSFSTLEIQRTEQGDSAMYLCASSSIPGQVKNNEQFFGPGTRLTVL.

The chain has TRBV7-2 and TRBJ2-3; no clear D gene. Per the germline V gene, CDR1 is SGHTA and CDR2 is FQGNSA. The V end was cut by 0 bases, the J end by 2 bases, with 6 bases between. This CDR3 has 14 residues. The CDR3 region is CASSLARPTDTQYF. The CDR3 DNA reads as TGTGCCAGCAGCTTAGCGCGGCCCACAGATACGCAGTATTTT.

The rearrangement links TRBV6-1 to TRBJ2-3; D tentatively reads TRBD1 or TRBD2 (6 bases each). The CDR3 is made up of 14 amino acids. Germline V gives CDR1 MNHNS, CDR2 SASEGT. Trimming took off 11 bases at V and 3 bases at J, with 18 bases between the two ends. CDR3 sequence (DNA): TGTGCCGGCAAGGGGGGCATGGTAACAGATACGCAGTATTTT. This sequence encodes CAGKGGMVTDTQYF.

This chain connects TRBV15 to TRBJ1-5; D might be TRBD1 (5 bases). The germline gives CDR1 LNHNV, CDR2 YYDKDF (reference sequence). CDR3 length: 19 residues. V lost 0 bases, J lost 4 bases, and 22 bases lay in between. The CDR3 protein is CATSRDWAEQVGPNQPQHF. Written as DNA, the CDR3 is TGTGCCACCAGCAGAGATTGGGCGGAACAGGTGGGACCGAATCAGCCCCAGCATTTT. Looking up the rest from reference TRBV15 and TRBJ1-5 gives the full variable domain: DAMVIQNPRYQVTQFGKPVTLSCSQTLNHNVMYWYQQKSSQAPKLLFHYYDKDFNNEADTPDNFQSRRPNTSFCFLDIRSPGLGDTAMYLCATSRDWAEQVGPNQPQHFGDGTRLSIL.

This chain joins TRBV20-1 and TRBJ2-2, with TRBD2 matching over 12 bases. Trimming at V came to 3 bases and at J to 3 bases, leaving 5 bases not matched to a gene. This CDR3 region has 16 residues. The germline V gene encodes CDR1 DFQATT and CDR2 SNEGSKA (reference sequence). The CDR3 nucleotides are TGCAGTGCTAGGGAACTAGCGGGAGGCGACACCGGGGAGCTGTTTTTT. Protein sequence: CSARELAGGDTGELFF.

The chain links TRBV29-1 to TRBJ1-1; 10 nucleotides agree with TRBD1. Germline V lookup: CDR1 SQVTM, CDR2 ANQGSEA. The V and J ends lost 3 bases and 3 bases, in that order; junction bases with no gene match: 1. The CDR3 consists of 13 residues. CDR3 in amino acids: CSVDGTGDTEAFF. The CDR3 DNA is TGCAGCGTTGATGGGACAGGGGACACTGAAGCTTTCTTT.

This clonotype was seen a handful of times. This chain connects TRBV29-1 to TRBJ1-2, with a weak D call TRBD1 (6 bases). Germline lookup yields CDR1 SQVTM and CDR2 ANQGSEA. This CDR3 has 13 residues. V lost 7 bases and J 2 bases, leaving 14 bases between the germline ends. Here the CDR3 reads CSARRGVNYGYTF. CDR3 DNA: TGCAGCGCTCGAAGGGGGGTGAACTATGGCTACACCTTC.

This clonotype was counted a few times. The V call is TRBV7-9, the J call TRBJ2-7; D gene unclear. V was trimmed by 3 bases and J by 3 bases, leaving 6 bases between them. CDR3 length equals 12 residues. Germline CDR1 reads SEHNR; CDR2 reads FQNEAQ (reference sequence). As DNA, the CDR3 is TGTGCCAGCAGCTTGATCGGCTACGAGCAGTACTTC. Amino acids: CASSLIGYEQYF.

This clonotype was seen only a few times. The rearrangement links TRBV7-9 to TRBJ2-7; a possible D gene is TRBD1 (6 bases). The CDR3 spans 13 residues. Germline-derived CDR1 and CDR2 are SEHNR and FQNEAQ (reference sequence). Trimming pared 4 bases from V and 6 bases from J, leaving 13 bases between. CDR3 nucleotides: TGTGCCAGCAGCTCCCCAACAGGGACCGAGCAGTACTTC. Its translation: CASSSPTGTEQYF.

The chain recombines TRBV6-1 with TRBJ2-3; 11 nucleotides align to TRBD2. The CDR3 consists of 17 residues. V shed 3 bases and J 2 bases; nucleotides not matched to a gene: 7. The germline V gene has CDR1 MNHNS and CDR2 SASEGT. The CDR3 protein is CASSELGTSGYTDTQYF. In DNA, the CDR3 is TGTGCCAGCAGTGAGCTGGGGACTAGCGGCTACACAGATACGCAGTATTTT.

The CDR3 region is CSAGLAGGFVSETQYF. CDR3 bases: TGCAGTGCTGGACTAGCGGGAGGGTTCGTGTCGGAGACCCAGTACTTC. This chain joins TRBV20-1 and TRBJ2-5; 15 nucleotides line up with TRBD2. The germline gives CDR1 DFQATT, CDR2 SNEGSKA (reference sequence). The CDR3 is 16 residues long. Trimming cost V 5 bases and J 5 bases; bases outside gene matches: 9.

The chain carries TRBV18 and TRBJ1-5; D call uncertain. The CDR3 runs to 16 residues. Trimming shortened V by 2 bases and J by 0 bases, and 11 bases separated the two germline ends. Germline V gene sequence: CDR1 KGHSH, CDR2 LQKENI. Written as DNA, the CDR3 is TGTGCCAGCTCACCAAGTTGGCAGCTTAGCAATCAGCCCCAGCATTTT. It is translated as CASSPSWQLSNQPQHF.

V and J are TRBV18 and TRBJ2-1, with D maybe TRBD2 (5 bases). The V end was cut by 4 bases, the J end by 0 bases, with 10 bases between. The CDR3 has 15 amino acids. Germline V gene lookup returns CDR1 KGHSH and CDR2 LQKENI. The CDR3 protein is CASSRRRSSYNEQFF. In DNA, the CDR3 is TGTGCCAGCTCACGGCGGAGGAGCTCCTACAATGAGCAGTTCTTC. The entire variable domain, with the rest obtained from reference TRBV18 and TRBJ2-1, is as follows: NAGVMQNPRHLVRRRGQEARLRCSPMKGHSHVYWYRQLPEEGLKFMVYLQKENIIDESGMPKERFSAEFPKEGPSILRIQQVVRGDSAAYFCASSRRRSSYNEQFFGPGTRLTVL.

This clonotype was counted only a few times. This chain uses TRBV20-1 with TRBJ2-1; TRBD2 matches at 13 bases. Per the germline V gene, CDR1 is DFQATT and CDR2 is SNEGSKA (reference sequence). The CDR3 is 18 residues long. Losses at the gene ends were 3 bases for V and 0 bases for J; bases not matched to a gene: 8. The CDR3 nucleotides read TGCAGTGCTAGTATACTAGCGGGAGGGCCAGACTCCTACAATGAGCAGTTCTTC. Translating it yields CSASILAGGPDSYNEQFF.

DNA of the CDR3: TGTGCCAGCAGTTTATGGGGGGTTGGGGCAGCTTTCTTT. Translation: CASSLWGVGAAFF. This chain joins TRBV28 and TRBJ1-1; possible D gene TRBD1, 5 bases. CDR3 size: 13 residues. The ends were cut back, 0 bases at V and 10 bases at J, with 12 bases in the middle. Germline V gene data show CDR1 as MDHEN and CDR2 as SYDVKM.

The DNA of the CDR3 is TGCAGTGCTCTACTCATGGACTATGGCTACACCTTC. Translating it yields CSALLMDYGYTF. This chain joins TRBV20-1 and TRBJ1-2; D remains ambiguous. Trimming left V 5 bases short and J 3 bases short, with 10 bases between. The length of the CDR3 is 12 residues. Germline V CDR1 and CDR2: DFQATT, SNEGSKA (reference sequence).

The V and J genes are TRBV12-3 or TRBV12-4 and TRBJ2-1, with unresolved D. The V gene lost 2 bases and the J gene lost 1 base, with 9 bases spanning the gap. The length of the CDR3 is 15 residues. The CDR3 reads CASSLPPWSYNEQFF. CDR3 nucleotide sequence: TGTGCCAGCAGTTTACCCCCTTGGTCCTACAATGAGCAGTTCTTC.